The 23 T cell receptor beta chains given below trace back to one sample, sequenced in a study of blood T cell repertoires in COVID-19. The protocol was immunoSEQ multiplex PCR, while the TCRdb copy is restricted to in-frame clones and leaves out a portion. Found here are roughly 30,000 clones, around 82% of them singletons; the top ten hold 7.5% to 10%. Material for sequencing was peripheral blood. The receptors were gathered from a man at least 80 years old with active COVID-19.

The rearrangement links TRBV7-3 to TRBJ2-2; the match to TRBD2 covers 8 bases. Germline V gene data show CDR1 as SGHTA and CDR2 as FQGTGA. The CDR3 runs 16 residues. V shed 5 bases, J shed 6 bases, and the junction held 11 bases outside the gene matches. CDR3 sequence (DNA): TGTGCCAGCAGCCCACCGGGACTAGAGGGTGCCGGGGAGCTGTTTTTT. Protein product: CASSPPGLEGAGELFF.

This chain connects TRBV12-3 or TRBV12-4 to TRBJ2-5; TRBD1 might be the D (6 bases). The CDR3 extends over 13 amino acids. The V end was cut by 7 bases, the J end by 0 bases, with 9 bases between. CDR3 DNA: TGTGCCAGCAATAGGGACAACCAAGAGACCCAGTACTTC. Amino acid sequence: CASNRDNQETQYF.

The chain recombines TRBV18 with TRBJ2-7; a possible D gene is TRBD2 (6 bases). Trimming took 2 bases from V and 0 from J, leaving 11 bases between them. There are 15 residues in the CDR3. CDR1 and CDR2 (germline): KGHSH, LQKENI. CDR3 nucleotide sequence: TGTGCCAGCTCACCAGGGCGGGGCAGCTCCTACGAGCAGTACTTC. Translated, it gives CASSPGRGSSYEQYF.

V and J are TRBV27 and TRBJ1-6, with a possible D match to TRBD1 (5 bases). This CDR3 region has 14 residues. Germline CDR1 is MNHEY and CDR2 is SMNVEV (reference sequence). V lost 10 bases, J lost 7 bases, and 17 bases lay in between. The CDR3 nucleotides read TGTGCCACCAAAAGGGGAGGACTCAATTCACCCCTCCACTTT. It translates to CATKRGGLNSPLHF.

The chain recombines TRBV7-2 with TRBJ2-7; possible D gene TRBD2, 6 bases. Germline V gives CDR1 SGHTA, CDR2 FQGNSA. The V end was cut by 10 bases, the J end by 2 bases, with 15 bases between. The CDR3 totals 13 residues. Here the CDR3 DNA reads TGTGCCACGATCCGGGACTCAACCTACGAGCAGTACTTC. As protein: CATIRDSTYEQYF.

The rearrangement joins TRBV29-1 to TRBJ2-7; 7 bases map to TRBD1. There are 14 residues in the CDR3. V was clipped by 3 bases and J by 3 bases; unmatched bases: 8. Germline V gene data show CDR1 as SQVTM and CDR2 as ANQGSEA. CDR3 sequence: CSVEDRDSVYEQYF. In DNA form, the CDR3 reads TGCAGCGTTGAGGACCGGGACAGCGTCTACGAGCAGTACTTC.

The chain couples TRBV5-1 to TRBJ2-2; 10 nucleotides align to TRBD1. The CDR3 is 17 residues long. CDR1 SGHRS and CDR2 YFSETQ come from the germline V gene. V shed 1 base and J 0 bases; nucleotides not matched to a gene: 3. The CDR3 spells CASSLKDRGTNTGELFF. The DNA of the CDR3 is TGCGCCAGCAGCTTGAAGGACAGGGGGACGAACACCGGGGAGCTGTTTTTT.

The V gene is TRBV30, the J gene TRBJ1-1; D possibly corresponds to TRBD1 (5 bases). Looked up from germline, CDR1 is GTSNPN and CDR2 is SVGIG (reference sequence). Trimming removed 0 bases at V and 0 bases at J, with 14 bases between. The CDR3 is 16 residues long. Here the CDR3 DNA reads TGTGCCTGGAGTGTAAAGGGGCGGACCATGAACACTGAAGCTTTCTTT. It translates to CAWSVKGRTMNTEAFF.

The J gene is TRBJ2-1, the V gene TRBV6-1; TRBD1 aligns across 7 bases. Per the germline V gene, CDR1 is MNHNS and CDR2 is SASEGT. This CDR3 spans 18 amino acids. The trim removed 6 bases at V and 0 bases at J, leaving 14 bases unmatched. The CDR3 region has the DNA TGTGCCAGCAGGGAACTATACAGGGGCCCGAGCTCCTACAATGAGCAGTTCTTC. Its translation is CASRELYRGPSSYNEQFF.

The rearrangement links TRBV7-2 to TRBJ2-2, with 9 positions matching TRBD1. From germline, CDR1 is SGHTA and CDR2 FQGNSA. This CDR3 is built from 15 residues. With 6 bases clipped from V and 6 bases from J, the junction kept 8 bases outside the gene matches. The CDR3 protein is CASRKDRGSAGELFF. The CDR3 region has the DNA TGTGCCAGCAGAAAGGACAGGGGTTCGGCCGGGGAGCTGTTTTTT.

The chain links TRBV27 to TRBJ2-7; 14 bases match TRBD2. The germline gives CDR1 MNHEY, CDR2 SMNVEV (reference sequence). The V and J ends lost 10 bases and 0 bases, in that order; junction bases with no gene match: 8. CDR3 length: 16 residues. The DNA of the CDR3 is TGTGCCACCGGACTAGCGGGGGGCCGAAGCTCCTACGAGCAGTACTTC. This translates into CATGLAGGRSSYEQYF.

This clone is a singleton in its sample. The genes are TRBV18 and TRBJ1-6; the match to TRBD1 covers 12 bases. Germline CDR1 KGHSH, CDR2 LQKENI. The V segment lost 6 bases and the J segment 7 bases; nucleotides outside the gene matches: 4. The CDR3 length is 15 residues. CDR3 protein: CASSGQGAGNSPLHF. In DNA, the CDR3 is TGTGCCAGCTCGGGACAGGGGGCTGGGAATTCACCCCTCCACTTT.

The V and J genes are TRBV19 and TRBJ2-3; 7 bases match TRBD2. Unmatched junction bases numbered 8, after V lost 11 bases and J lost 0 bases. This CDR3 has 14 residues. CDR1 and CDR2 (germline): LNHDA, SQIVND (reference sequence). CDR3 amino acids: CASKLAHSTDTQYF. CDR3 in DNA: TGTGCCTCCAAACTAGCGCACAGCACAGATACGCAGTATTTT.

This clone was observed a few times. This chain connects TRBV5-1 to TRBJ2-7; tentatively, D is TRBD1 (6 bases). This CDR3 is built from 13 residues. Germline V gene sequence: CDR1 SGHRS, CDR2 YFSETQ. Trimming took 2 bases from V and 4 from J, leaving 10 bases between them. DNA of the CDR3: TGCGCCAGCAGCTTACAGGGAATATACGAGCAGTACTTC. This sequence encodes CASSLQGIYEQYF.

The chain recombines TRBV2 with TRBJ1-2, with TRBD1 identical over 7 bases. This CDR3 region has 15 residues. J gave up 2 bases and V 10 bases, and 13 bases lay outside the gene matches. Per the germline V gene, CDR1 is SNHLY and CDR2 is FYNNEI. The CDR3 protein is CATQQGSVANYGYTF. Here the CDR3 DNA reads TGTGCCACCCAACAGGGGTCGGTAGCCAACTATGGCTACACCTTC.

Sample share makes this clone medium-sized. The V and J genes are TRBV5-1 and TRBJ1-2; the match to TRBD1 covers 9 bases. Looked up from germline, CDR1 is SGHRS and CDR2 is YFSETQ. The CDR3 loop spans 13 amino acids. The ends lost 4 bases at V and 6 bases at J; junction bases unmatched: 4. Here the CDR3 DNA reads TGCGCCAGCAGCATACAGGGGGCTGATGGCTACACCTTC. It encodes CASSIQGADGYTF.

The rearrangement uses TRBV9 and TRBJ2-3; 7 bases are shared with TRBD2. Germline assignment: CDR1 SGDLS and CDR2 YYNGEE. The J segment lost 1 base and the V segment lost 3 bases, leaving 2 bases of the junction unmatched. The length of the CDR3 is 14 residues. The CDR3 loop is CASSGTSGTDTQYF. DNA of the CDR3: TGTGCCAGCAGCGGCACTAGCGGCACAGATACGCAGTATTTT.

The chain links TRBV2 to TRBJ1-6; the match to TRBD1 covers 7 bases. This CDR3 has 14 residues. V lost 3 bases, J lost 10 bases, and 6 bases stayed unmatched. Germline V CDR1 and CDR2: SNHLY, FYNNEI. Here the CDR3 reads CASSDAGGRSPLHF. Here the CDR3 DNA reads TGTGCCAGCAGTGATGCAGGGGGGCGATCACCCCTCCACTTT.

V is TRBV5-1 and J is TRBJ1-4, with a weak D call TRBD1 (5 bases). V lost 6 bases and J 6 bases, leaving 18 bases between the germline ends. Germline V gene data show CDR1 as SGHRS and CDR2 as YFSETQ. This CDR3 has 15 amino acids. The CDR3 sequence: CASNSMGRAHEKLFF. In nucleotides, the CDR3 is TGCGCCAGCAACTCGATGGGCAGGGCGCATGAAAAACTGTTTTTT.

The V gene is TRBV11-2, the J gene TRBJ2-3; the match to TRBD2 covers 16 bases. The CDR3 loop spans 16 amino acids. Looked up from germline, CDR1 is SGHAT and CDR2 is FQNNGV. J was trimmed by 8 bases and V by 4 bases; bases with no gene match: 6. The CDR3 region has the DNA TGTGCCAGCAGCTCGGGACTAGCGGGGGGGAGTGGTACGCAGTATTTT. Residues: CASSSGLAGGSGTQYF.

The V gene is TRBV6-6, the J gene TRBJ1-2; TRBD1 is a possible D gene (6 bases). The germline V gene encodes CDR1 MNHNY and CDR2 SVGAGI (reference sequence). The V end lost 5 bases, the J end lost 5 bases, and 12 bases lay between the germline ends. There are 13 residues in the CDR3. The CDR3 DNA follows: TGTGCCAGCAGTCAAGACAGGCTGTATGGCTACACCTTC. Translating gives CASSQDRLYGYTF.

The chain uses TRBV5-8 and TRBJ2-5; 12 bases are a match to TRBD1. The J segment lost 5 bases and the V segment lost 0 bases, leaving 8 bases of the junction unmatched. Germline V lookup: CDR1 SGHTS, CDR2 YDEGEE. The CDR3 has 17 amino acids. The CDR3 region is CASSLAWGQGAVETQYF. The CDR3 DNA sequence: TGTGCCAGCAGCTTGGCCTGGGGACAGGGGGCTGTCGAGACCCAGTACTTC.

The V gene is TRBV10-3, the J gene TRBJ1-3, with 7 bases that match TRBD1. This CDR3 contains 15 residues. Germline lookup yields CDR1 ENHRY and CDR2 SYGVKD. With 6 bases clipped from V and 0 bases from J, the junction kept 5 bases outside the gene matches. The CDR3 DNA reads TGTGCCATCAGCCAATCAGGGGGCTCTGGAAACACCATATATTTT. Translating it yields CAISQSGGSGNTIYF.